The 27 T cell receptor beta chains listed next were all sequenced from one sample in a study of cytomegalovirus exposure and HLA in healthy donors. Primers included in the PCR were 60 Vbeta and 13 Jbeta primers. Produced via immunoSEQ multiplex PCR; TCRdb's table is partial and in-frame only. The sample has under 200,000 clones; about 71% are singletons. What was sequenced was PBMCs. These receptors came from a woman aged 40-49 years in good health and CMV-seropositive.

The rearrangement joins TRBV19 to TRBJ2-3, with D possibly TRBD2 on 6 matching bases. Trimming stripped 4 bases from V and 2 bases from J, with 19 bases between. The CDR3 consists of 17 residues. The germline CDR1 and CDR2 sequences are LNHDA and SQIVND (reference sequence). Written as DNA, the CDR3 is TGTGCCAGTAGTAAACAAGTGGGCGCGGGGATCACAGATACGCAGTATTTT. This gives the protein CASSKQVGAGITDTQYF.

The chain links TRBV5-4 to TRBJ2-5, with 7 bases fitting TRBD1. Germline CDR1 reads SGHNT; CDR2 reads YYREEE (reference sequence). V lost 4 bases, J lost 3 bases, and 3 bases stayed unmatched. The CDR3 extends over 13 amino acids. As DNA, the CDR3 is TGTGCCAGCAGCCGTGACAGGGAAGAGACCCAGTACTTC. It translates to CASSRDREETQYF. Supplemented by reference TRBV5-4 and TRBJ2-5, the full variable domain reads ETGVTQSPTHLIKTRGQQVTLRCSSQSGHNTVSWYQQALGQGPQFIFQYYREEENGRGNFPPRFSGLQFPNYSSELNVNALELDDSALYLCASSRDREETQYFGPGTRLLVL.

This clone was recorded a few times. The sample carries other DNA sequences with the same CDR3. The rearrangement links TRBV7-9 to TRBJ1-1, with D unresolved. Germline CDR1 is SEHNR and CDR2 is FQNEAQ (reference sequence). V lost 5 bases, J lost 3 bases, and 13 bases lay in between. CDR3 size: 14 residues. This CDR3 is CASSVYGEHTEAFF. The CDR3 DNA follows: TGTGCCAGCAGCGTTTACGGAGAGCACACTGAAGCTTTCTTT.

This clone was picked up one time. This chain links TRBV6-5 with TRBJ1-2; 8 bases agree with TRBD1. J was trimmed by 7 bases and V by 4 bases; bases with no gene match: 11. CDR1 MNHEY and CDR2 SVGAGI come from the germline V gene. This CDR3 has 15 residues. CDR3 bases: TGTGCCAGCAGTTTCGGACAGGGCGGGACCAGTGGCTACACCTTC. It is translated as CASSFGQGGTSGYTF.

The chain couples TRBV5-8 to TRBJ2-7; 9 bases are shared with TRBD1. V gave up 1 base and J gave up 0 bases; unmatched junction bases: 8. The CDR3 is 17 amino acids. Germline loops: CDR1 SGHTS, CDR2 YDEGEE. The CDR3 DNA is TGTGCCAGCAGCTTGTACCTCCGGGACAGGGTCTCCTACGAGCAGTACTTC. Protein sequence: CASSLYLRDRVSYEQYF.

CDR3 loop: CASSEEGYSGYTF. The DNA of the CDR3 is TGTGCCAGCAGTGAAGAGGGGTACAGCGGCTACACCTTC. J is TRBJ1-2 and V is TRBV2; tentatively, D is TRBD1 (5 bases). The CDR3 is 13 residues long. CDR1 and CDR2 from the germline V gene are SNHLY and FYNNEI. The ends were cut back, 1 base at V and 8 bases at J, with 11 bases in the middle.

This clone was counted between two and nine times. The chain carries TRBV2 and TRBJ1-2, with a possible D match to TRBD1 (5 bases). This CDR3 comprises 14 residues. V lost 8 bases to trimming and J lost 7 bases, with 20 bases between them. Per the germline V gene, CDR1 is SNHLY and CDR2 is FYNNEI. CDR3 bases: TGTGCCAGCGAGCGGGGGGACGATGGGGGTGGCTACACCTTC. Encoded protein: CASERGDDGGGYTF.

CDR3 loop: CASSRIGQGLNTEAFF. CDR3 in DNA: TGCGCCAGCAGCCGGATAGGACAGGGGCTGAACACTGAAGCTTTCTTT. This chain links TRBV4-1 with TRBJ1-1; 9 bases match TRBD1. CDR1 and CDR2 from the germline V gene are MGHRA and YSYEKL. There are 16 residues in the CDR3. The J segment lost 0 bases and the V segment lost 4 bases, leaving 6 bases of the junction unmatched.

This CDR3 is CASSFPGGQETQYF. The CDR3 nucleotides read TGTGCCAGCAGTTTCCCGGGGGGCCAAGAGACCCAGTACTTC. The chain recombines TRBV28 with TRBJ2-5; 7 positions agree with TRBD2. Germline CDR1 reads MDHEN; CDR2 reads SYDVKM. The CDR3 is 14 residues long. With V trimmed by 3 bases and J by 1 base, 2 bases remained unmatched.

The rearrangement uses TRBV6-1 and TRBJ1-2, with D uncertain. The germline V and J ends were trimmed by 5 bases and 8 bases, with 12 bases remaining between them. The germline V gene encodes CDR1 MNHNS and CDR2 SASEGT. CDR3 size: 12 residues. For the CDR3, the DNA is TGTGCCAGCAGTCTAGGACGGGAAGGCTACACCTTC. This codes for CASSLGREGYTF.

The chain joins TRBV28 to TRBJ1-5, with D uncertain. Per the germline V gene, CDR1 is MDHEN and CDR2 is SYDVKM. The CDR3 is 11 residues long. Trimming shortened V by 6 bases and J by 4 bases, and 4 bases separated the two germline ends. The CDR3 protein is CASRTNQPQHF. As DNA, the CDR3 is TGTGCCAGCAGAACTAATCAGCCCCAGCATTTT.

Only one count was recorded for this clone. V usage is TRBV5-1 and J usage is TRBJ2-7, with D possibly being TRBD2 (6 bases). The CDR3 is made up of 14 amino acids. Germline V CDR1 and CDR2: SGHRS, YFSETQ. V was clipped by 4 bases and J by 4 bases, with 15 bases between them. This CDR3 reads CASSHGSVAYEQYF. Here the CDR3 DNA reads TGCGCCAGCAGCCACGGGAGCGTAGCATACGAGCAGTACTTC.

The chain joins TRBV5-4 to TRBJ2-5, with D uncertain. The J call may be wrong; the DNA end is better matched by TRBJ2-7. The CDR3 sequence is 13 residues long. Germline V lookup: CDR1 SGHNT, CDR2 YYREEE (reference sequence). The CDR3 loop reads CASSPTDRYEQYF. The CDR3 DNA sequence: TGTGCCAGCAGCCCTACAGACCGCTACGAGCAGTACTTC.

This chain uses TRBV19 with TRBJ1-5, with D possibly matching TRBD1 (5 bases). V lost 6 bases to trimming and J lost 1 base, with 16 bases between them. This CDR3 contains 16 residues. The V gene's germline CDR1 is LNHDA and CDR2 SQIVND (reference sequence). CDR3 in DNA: TGTGCCAGTAGATGGTCCGGCGCAGGGAGCAATCAGCCCCAGCATTTT. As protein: CASRWSGAGSNQPQHF.

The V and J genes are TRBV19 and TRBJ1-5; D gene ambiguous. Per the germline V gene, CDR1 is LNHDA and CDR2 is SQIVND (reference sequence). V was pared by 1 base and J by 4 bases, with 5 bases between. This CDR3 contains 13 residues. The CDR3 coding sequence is TGTGCCAGTAGTATAGGAGTAAATCAGCCCCAGCATTTT. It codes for CASSIGVNQPQHF.

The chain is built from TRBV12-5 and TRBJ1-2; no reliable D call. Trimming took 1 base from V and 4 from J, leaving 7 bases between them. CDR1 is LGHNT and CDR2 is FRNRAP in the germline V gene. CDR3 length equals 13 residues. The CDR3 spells CASGLAGIYGYTF. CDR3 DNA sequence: TGTGCTAGTGGTTTGGCGGGGATCTATGGCTACACCTTC.

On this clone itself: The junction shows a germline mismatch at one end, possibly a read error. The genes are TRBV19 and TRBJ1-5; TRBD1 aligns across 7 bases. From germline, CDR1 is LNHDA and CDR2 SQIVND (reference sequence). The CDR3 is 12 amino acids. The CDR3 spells CASSTGTQPQNF. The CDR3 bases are TGTGCCAGTTCGACAGGGACTCAGCCCCAGAATTTT.

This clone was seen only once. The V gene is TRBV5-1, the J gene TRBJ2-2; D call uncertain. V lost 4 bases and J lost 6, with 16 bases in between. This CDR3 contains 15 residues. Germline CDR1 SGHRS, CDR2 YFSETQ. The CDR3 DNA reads TGCGCCAGCAGCGCGCAGGCGCGTCCGTCCGGGGAGCTGTTTTTT. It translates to CASSAQARPSGELFF.

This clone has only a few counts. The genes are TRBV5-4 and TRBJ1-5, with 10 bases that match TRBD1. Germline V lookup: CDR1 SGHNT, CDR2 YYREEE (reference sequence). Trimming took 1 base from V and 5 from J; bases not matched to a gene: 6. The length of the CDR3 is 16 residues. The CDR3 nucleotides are TGTGCCAGCAGCTTGAGAGGGGGGACAGGGGATCAGCCCCAGCATTTT. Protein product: CASSLRGGTGDQPQHF.

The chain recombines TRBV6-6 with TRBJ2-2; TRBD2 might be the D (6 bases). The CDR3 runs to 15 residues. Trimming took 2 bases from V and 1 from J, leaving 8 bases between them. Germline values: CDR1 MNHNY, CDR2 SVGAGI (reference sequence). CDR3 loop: CASSYGGVNTGELFF. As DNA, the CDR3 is TGTGCCAGCAGTTACGGAGGGGTGAACACCGGGGAGCTGTTTTTT.

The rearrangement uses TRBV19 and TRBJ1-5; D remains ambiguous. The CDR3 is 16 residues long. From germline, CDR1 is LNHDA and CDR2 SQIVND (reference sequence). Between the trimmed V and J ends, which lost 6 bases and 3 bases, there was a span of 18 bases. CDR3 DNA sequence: TGTGCCAGTAGCATTTTCGGGGATCTGTTCAATCAGCCCCAGCATTTT. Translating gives CASSIFGDLFNQPQHF.

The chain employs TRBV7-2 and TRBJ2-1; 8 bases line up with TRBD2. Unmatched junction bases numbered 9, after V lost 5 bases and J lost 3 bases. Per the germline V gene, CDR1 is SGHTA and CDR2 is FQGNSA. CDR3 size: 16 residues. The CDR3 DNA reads TGTGCCAGCAGCAGAGAGCTCGGGGGGGACTACAATGAGCAGTTCTTC. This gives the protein CASSRELGGDYNEQFF. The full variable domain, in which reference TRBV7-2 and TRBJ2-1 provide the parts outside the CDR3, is GAGVSQSPSNKVTEKGKDVELRCDPISGHTALYWYRQSLGQGLEFLIYFQGNSAPDKSGLPSDRFSAERTGGSVSTLTIQRTQQEDSAVYLCASSRELGGDYNEQFFGPGTRLTVL.

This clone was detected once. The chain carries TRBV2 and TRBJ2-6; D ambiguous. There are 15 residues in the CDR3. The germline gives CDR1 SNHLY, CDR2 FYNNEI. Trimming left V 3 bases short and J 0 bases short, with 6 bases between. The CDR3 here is CASSDEPSGANVLTF. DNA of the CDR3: TGTGCCAGCAGTGACGAGCCCTCTGGGGCCAACGTCCTGACTTTC.

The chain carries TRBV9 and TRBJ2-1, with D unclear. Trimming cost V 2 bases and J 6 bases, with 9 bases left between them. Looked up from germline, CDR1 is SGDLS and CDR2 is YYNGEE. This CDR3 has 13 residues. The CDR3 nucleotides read TGTGCCAGCAGCGTGGGCCTTAGCAATGAGCAGTTCTTC. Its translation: CASSVGLSNEQFF.

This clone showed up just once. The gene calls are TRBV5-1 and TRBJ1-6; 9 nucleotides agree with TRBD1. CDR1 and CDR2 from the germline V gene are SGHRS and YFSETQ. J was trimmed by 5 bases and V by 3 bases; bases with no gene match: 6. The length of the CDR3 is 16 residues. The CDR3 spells CASSSITGGNNSPLHF. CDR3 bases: TGCGCCAGCAGCTCGATAACAGGGGGCAATAATTCACCCCTCCACTTT.

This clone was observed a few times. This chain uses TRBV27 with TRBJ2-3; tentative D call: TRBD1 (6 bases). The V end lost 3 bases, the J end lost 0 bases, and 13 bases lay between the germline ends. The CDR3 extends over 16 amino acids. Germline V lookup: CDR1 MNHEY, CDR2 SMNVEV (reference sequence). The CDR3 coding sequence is TGTGCCAGCAGTTTCCTGGGGGCACCAAGCACAGATACGCAGTATTTT. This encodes CASSFLGAPSTDTQYF.

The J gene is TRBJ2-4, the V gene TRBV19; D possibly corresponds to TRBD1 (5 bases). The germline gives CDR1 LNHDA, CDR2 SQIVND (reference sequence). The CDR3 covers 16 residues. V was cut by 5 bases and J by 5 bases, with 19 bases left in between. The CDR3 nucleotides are TGTGCCAGTAGTTCAGGGTTTCAGGGAATCCAAAACATTCAGTACTTC. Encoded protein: CASSSGFQGIQNIQYF.